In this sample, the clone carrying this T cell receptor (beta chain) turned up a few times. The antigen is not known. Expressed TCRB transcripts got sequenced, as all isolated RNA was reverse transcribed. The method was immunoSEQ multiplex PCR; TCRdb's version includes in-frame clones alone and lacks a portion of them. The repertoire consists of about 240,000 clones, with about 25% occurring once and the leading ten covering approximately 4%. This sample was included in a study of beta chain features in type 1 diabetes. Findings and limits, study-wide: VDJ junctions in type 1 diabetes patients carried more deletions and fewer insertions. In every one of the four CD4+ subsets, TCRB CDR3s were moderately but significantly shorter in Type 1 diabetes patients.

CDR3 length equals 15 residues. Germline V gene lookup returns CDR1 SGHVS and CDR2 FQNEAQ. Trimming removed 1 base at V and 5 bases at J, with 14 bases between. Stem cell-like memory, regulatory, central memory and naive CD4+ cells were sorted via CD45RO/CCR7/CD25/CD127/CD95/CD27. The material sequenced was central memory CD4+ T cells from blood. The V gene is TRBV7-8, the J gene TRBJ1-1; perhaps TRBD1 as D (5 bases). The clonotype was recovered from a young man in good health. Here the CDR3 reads CASSLVWKGRTEAFF. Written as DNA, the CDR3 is TGTGCCAGCAGCTTAGTATGGAAGGGACGGACTGAAGCTTTCTTT. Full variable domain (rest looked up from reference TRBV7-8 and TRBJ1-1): GAGVSQSPRYKVAKRGQDVALRCDPISGHVSLFWYQQALGQGPEFLTYFQNEAQLDKSGLPSDRFFAERPEGSVSTLKIQRTQQEDSAVYLCASSLVWKGRTEAFFGQGTRLTVV.